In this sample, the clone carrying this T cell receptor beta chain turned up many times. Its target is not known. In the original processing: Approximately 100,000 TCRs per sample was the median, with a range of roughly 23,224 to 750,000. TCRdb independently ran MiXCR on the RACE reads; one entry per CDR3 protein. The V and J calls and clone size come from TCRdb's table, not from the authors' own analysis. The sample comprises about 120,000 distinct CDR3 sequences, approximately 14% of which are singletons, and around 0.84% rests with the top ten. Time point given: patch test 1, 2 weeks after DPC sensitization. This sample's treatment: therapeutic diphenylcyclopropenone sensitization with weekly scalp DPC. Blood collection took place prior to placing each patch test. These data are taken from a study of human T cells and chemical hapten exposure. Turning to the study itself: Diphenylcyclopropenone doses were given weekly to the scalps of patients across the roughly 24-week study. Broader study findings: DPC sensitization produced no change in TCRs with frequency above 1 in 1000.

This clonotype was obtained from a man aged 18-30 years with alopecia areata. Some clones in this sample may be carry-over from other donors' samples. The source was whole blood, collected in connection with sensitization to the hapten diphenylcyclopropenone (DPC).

The CDR3 loop reads CASADRDDEQYF. DNA for the CDR3: TGTGCCAGCGCCGACAGGGACGACGAGCAGTACTTC. The rearrangement joins TRBV28 to TRBJ2-7; the match to TRBD1 covers 7 bases. Germline CDR1 reads MDHEN; CDR2 reads SYDVKM. With V trimmed by 8 bases and J by 5 bases, 6 bases remained unmatched. This CDR3 is built from 12 residues.